This is a list of T cell receptor beta chains from one sample in a study of early T cells in non-severe SARS-CoV-2 infection. TCRdb reprocessed the 5' RACE reads with MiXCR, giving one entry per CDR3 protein. The sample yields 75,000 to 90,000 distinct CDR3 sequences, more than 10% seen once. The specimen was whole blood. All receptors derive from an adult who was a healthcare worker with PCR-confirmed SARS-CoV-2 infection or an uninfected control (not recorded which). The CDR3 runs from the conserved cysteine through the conserved F or W. The D gene is left open where the match is weak. Some rows mark clone size as missing; the rest say once, few, many or name a class of expanded clone.

d_call clone_size v_call cdr3_aa
- many TRBV12-3/TRBV12-4 CASTLGGATGELFF
TRBD2 many TRBV11-3 CASSQTTSGRDEQYF
TRBD1 - TRBV7-2 CASSPTGQGITGELFF
- many TRBV29-1 CSVEWTVAGGEQFF
- - TRBV18 CASSPNQGRMNTEAFF
- - TRBV28 CASGDWETQYF
- - TRBV18 CASSPDSAEAFF
- - TRBV28 CASSFSGLLNQPQHF
- many TRBV14 CASSLRLSSYNEQFF
- - TRBV7-2 CASSLGGGEKLFF
- many TRBV10-2 CASSVLPRSYEQYF
- many TRBV7-6 CASSLFISGDFAGELFF
- - TRBV28 CASKHGMYNEQFF
- few TRBV6-5 CATRREGDDGYTF
TRBD1 - TRBV20-1 CSAERDRITEAFF
TRBD2 - TRBV4-3 CASSQELGLAGNTGELFF